This T cell receptor (beta chain) came from a study of cytomegalovirus exposure and HLA in healthy donors. PCR was performed using 60 Vbeta and 13 Jbeta primers. Here immunoSEQ multiplex PCR was the method, and the copy in TCRdb shows in-frame clones only, minus some. This table has around 100,000 clones, approximately 66% appearing once. Germline V gene sequence: CDR1 SGHVS, CDR2 FQNEAQ. Deletions cut 5 bases from V and 8 bases from J, with 10 bases between. CDR3 length: 12 amino acids. Specimen: PBMCs. V and J are TRBV7-8 and TRBJ2-1; D not certain. This sequence was found in a man aged 35 to 55 in good health and CMV-seropositive. In nucleotides, the CDR3 is TGTGCCAGCAGCAGCGCTTGGGATGAGCAGTTCTTC. It translates to CASSSAWDEQFF.